What follows are 29 T cell receptor beta chains derived from one specimen sequenced in a study of blood T cell repertoires in COVID-19. Sequenced by immunoSEQ multiplex PCR; TCRdb stores in-frame clones only, minus some. The repertoire holds around 100,000 clones, with over 65% as singletons. Sequencing was performed on peripheral blood. The receptor set was obtained from a woman aged 40-49 years with acute or convalescent COVID-19.

The chain is built from TRBV30 and TRBJ2-7, with 7 nucleotides matching TRBD2. Germline trimming cut 6 bases from V and 5 bases from J; bases unmatched to any gene: 7. From germline, CDR1 is GTSNPN and CDR2 SVGIG (reference sequence). The CDR3 covers 12 residues. CDR3 sequence reads: CACSMGGDEQYF. Written as DNA, the CDR3 is TGTGCCTGTTCTATGGGGGGGGACGAGCAGTACTTC.

The table lists this clone with a count of one. V usage is TRBV15 and J usage is TRBJ2-1; the match to TRBD2 covers 12 bases. V gave up 9 bases and J gave up 6 bases; unmatched junction bases: 21. The CDR3 is 19 amino acids. The V gene's germline CDR1 is LNHNV and CDR2 YYDKDF (reference sequence). As DNA, the CDR3 is TGTGCCACGGCGCCCGGGGCTAGCGGGGGGGGAAATGATCCCAATGAGCAGTTCTTC. Amino acid sequence: CATAPGASGGGNDPNEQFF.

V gene TRBV5-5 combines with J gene TRBJ2-3, with TRBD2 matching over 11 bases. The V gene's germline CDR1 is SGHKS and CDR2 YYEKEE (reference sequence). V gave up 4 bases and J gave up 6 bases; unmatched junction bases: 10. The CDR3 consists of 16 residues. The CDR3 reads CASSKSGTSGVDTQYF. The CDR3 nucleotides are TGTGCCAGCAGCAAGTCCGGGACTAGCGGTGTGGATACGCAGTATTTT.

V usage is TRBV19 and J usage is TRBJ1-4; D is undetermined. The CDR3 is 14 residues long. Trimming took off 3 bases at V and 6 bases at J, with 11 bases between the two ends. Germline CDR1 LNHDA, CDR2 SQIVND (reference sequence). The chain's CDR3 is CASSIGFRDEKLFF. CDR3 in DNA: TGTGCCAGTAGTATCGGTTTTCGGGATGAAAAACTGTTTTTT.

This sequence joins TRBV11-3 and TRBJ2-2; 7 bases fit TRBD2. This CDR3 is built from 14 residues. In germline, CDR1 is SGHNT, CDR2 YENEEA. The V segment lost 5 bases and the J segment 4 bases; nucleotides outside the gene matches: 4. CDR3 bases: TGTGCCAGCAGCCCTCGGGGGGTCACCGGGGAGCTGTTTTTT. Translating it yields CASSPRGVTGELFF.

The chain links TRBV6-5 to TRBJ2-2, with 7 bases lining up with TRBD1. Trimming removed 6 bases from V and 8 bases from J; junction bases left unmatched: 9. CDR1 is MNHEY, CDR2 SVGAGI, per germline. The CDR3 spans 14 residues. The CDR3 reads CASSQDRDRGELFF. The CDR3 coding sequence is TGTGCCAGCAGCCAAGACAGGGATAGGGGGGAGCTGTTTTTT.

This clone came up a few times. Distinct nucleotide sequences in the sample also encode this CDR3. The rearrangement links TRBV5-1 to TRBJ1-1, with D hard to call. CDR1 SGHRS and CDR2 YFSETQ come from the germline V gene. The length of the CDR3 is 14 residues. V dropped 0 bases and J dropped 1 base, with 7 bases sitting between them. The CDR3 coding sequence is TGCGCCAGCAGCTTGGACGGTTCGAACACTGAAGCTTTCTTT. Its protein is CASSLDGSNTEAFF.

The CDR3 DNA sequence: TGTGCCAGCAGCTTAGTGCATGTGGGCGCAGGGCCCCAGCATTTT. Translated: CASSLVHVGAGPQHF. The rearrangement uses TRBV7-2 and TRBJ1-5; unclear D gene. Germline V gene lookup returns CDR1 SGHTA and CDR2 FQGNSA. The V and J ends lost 1 base and 9 bases respectively, with 16 bases between them. This CDR3 comprises 15 residues. The full variable domain, in which reference TRBV7-2 and TRBJ1-5 provide the parts outside the CDR3, is GAGVSQSPSNKVTEKGKDVELRCDPISGHTALYWYRQSLGQGLEFLIYFQGNSAPDKSGLPSDRFSAERTGGSVSTLTIQRTQQEDSAVYLCASSLVHVGAGPQHFGDGTRLSIL.

The J gene is TRBJ1-2, the V gene TRBV6-5; D is uncertain. The germline V and J ends were trimmed by 0 bases and 8 bases, with 16 bases remaining between them. The germline V gene has CDR1 MNHEY and CDR2 SVGAGI. The CDR3 has 15 amino acids. CDR3 sequence: CASSYSNPEGGGYTF. CDR3 nucleotide sequence: TGTGCCAGCAGTTACTCGAACCCCGAGGGTGGCGGCTACACCTTC.

The chain links TRBV11-2 to TRBJ2-3; 10 bases match TRBD1. Trimming cost V 6 bases and J 4 bases; bases outside gene matches: 7. There are 15 residues in the CDR3. Germline CDR1 is SGHAT and CDR2 is FQNNGV. The CDR3 loop is CASSWTGGSPDTQYF. CDR3 nucleotide sequence: TGTGCCAGCAGTTGGACAGGGGGGAGTCCAGATACGCAGTATTTT. The full variable domain, with the rest looked up from reference TRBV11-2 and TRBJ2-3, is EAGVAQSPRYKIIEKRQSVAFWCNPISGHATLYWYQQILGQGPKLLIQFQNNGVVDDSQLPKDRFSAERLKGVDSTLKIQPAKLEDSAVYLCASSWTGGSPDTQYFGPGTRLTVL.

This chain joins TRBV13 and TRBJ1-1; 8 bases fit TRBD1. The CDR3 contains 15 residues. V gave up 3 bases and J gave up 5 bases; unmatched junction bases: 8. The germline V gene has CDR1 PRHDT and CDR2 FYEKMQ (reference sequence). The CDR3 DNA sequence: TGTGCCAGCAGCTTCGACCGACAGGGGTTAACTGAAGCTTTCTTT. Its translation: CASSFDRQGLTEAFF.

The CDR3 protein is CASSHLAVIETQYF. Written as DNA, the CDR3 is TGTGCCAGCAGCCACCTGGCGGTGATAGAGACCCAGTACTTC. The chain uses TRBV3-1 (or the pseudogene TRBV3-2) and TRBJ2-5; D is unresolved. In germline, CDR1 is LGHDT, CDR2 YNNKEL (reference sequence). CDR3 length equals 14 residues. Trimming stripped 3 bases from V and 4 bases from J, with 12 bases between.

The chain combines TRBV2 with TRBJ1-4; TRBD1 matches 10 bases. The CDR3 runs to 13 residues. Losses at the gene ends were 8 bases for V and 8 bases for J; bases not matched to a gene: 5. Per the germline V gene, CDR1 is SNHLY and CDR2 is FYNNEI. The CDR3 coding sequence is TGTGCCAGCGCCGGGACAGGGGACGAAAAACTGTTTTTT. The encoded protein is CASAGTGDEKLFF.

The V and J genes are TRBV7-3 and TRBJ1-4, with 8 bases that match TRBD1. With 5 bases clipped from V and 5 bases from J, the junction kept 7 bases outside the gene matches. Germline CDR1 SGHTA, CDR2 FQGTGA. This CDR3 has 15 amino acids. CDR3 coding DNA: TGTGCCAGCAGCCCAGGGGGCGACCGAAATGAAAAACTGTTTTTT. It translates to CASSPGGDRNEKLFF.

The chain couples TRBV5-1 to TRBJ2-1, with 8 nucleotides matching TRBD2. This CDR3 spans 15 amino acids. Germline values: CDR1 SGHRS, CDR2 YFSETQ. V dropped 0 bases and J dropped 7; count of bases not matched to a gene: 6. The DNA for the CDR3 is TGCGCCAGCAGCTTGGATAGCGGGGCCGGGAATGAGCAGTTCTTC. Its translation: CASSLDSGAGNEQFF.

The chain couples TRBV3-1 (or the pseudogene TRBV3-2) to TRBJ2-5; a possible D gene is TRBD2 (5 bases). Germline CDR1 reads LGHDT; CDR2 reads YNNKEL (reference sequence). Deletions cut 1 base from V and 2 bases from J, with 11 bases between. The CDR3 length is 15 residues. The CDR3 is CASSQGWTLQETQYF. CDR3 DNA sequence: TGTGCCAGCAGCCAAGGGTGGACTTTACAAGAGACCCAGTACTTC.

This clone was recorded only once. V and J are TRBV6-5 and TRBJ2-1, with D possibly being TRBD2 (5 bases). The CDR3 spans 14 residues. CDR1 and CDR2 from the germline V gene are MNHEY and SVGAGI. V gave up 5 bases and J gave up 5 bases, with 13 bases separating them. The CDR3 protein is CASSRTPDNNEQFF. The CDR3 nucleotides are TGTGCCAGCAGTCGGACTCCCGACAACAATGAGCAGTTCTTC.

This clone occurred a few times. The chain links TRBV3-1 (or the pseudogene TRBV3-2) to TRBJ1-1; 8 nucleotides line up with TRBD1. The CDR3 sequence is 14 residues long. From germline, CDR1 is LGHDT and CDR2 YNNKEL (reference sequence). Germline trimming cut 6 bases from V and 1 base from J; bases unmatched to any gene: 4. CDR3 sequence (DNA): TGTGCCAGCAGTCGACAGGGGTGGAACACTGAAGCTTTCTTT. It is translated as CASSRQGWNTEAFF.

The chain employs TRBV30 and TRBJ1-6; TRBD1 matches 9 bases. The CDR3 sequence is 15 residues long. The trim removed 2 bases at V and 9 bases at J, leaving 8 bases unmatched. Germline CDR1 reads GTSNPN; CDR2 reads SVGIG (reference sequence). The DNA of the CDR3 is TGTGCCTGGAGTCCCACGGACAGGGGAGGTTCACCCCTCCACTTT. It is translated as CAWSPTDRGGSPLHF.

The chain recombines TRBV6-5 with TRBJ1-1; D is undetermined. Germline CDR1 MNHEY, CDR2 SVGAGI. CDR3 length equals 14 residues. Between the trimmed V and J ends, which lost 4 bases and 5 bases, there was a span of 14 bases. For the CDR3, the DNA is TGTGCCAGCAGTTTTTCCGCGGGCAAGACTGAAGCTTTCTTT. It yields the protein CASSFSAGKTEAFF.

The J gene is TRBJ2-4, the V gene TRBV7-8; perhaps TRBD1 as D (5 bases). The CDR3 sequence is 16 residues long. CDR1 and CDR2 (germline): SGHVS, FQNEAQ. V lost 3 bases and J 0 bases, leaving 12 bases between the germline ends. This chain's CDR3 is CASSFSRELAKNIQYF. The CDR3 coding sequence is TGTGCCAGCAGCTTCAGCAGGGAACTAGCCAAAAACATTCAGTACTTC.

The rearrangement links TRBV2 to TRBJ2-4; TRBD1 aligns across 9 bases. Germline V gene lookup returns CDR1 SNHLY and CDR2 FYNNEI. Trimming cost V 3 bases and J 6 bases; bases outside gene matches: 6. This CDR3 has 15 residues. The CDR3 sequence is CASSENRGQGNIQYF. The CDR3 DNA reads as TGTGCCAGCAGTGAGAACAGGGGGCAGGGAAACATTCAGTACTTC. The complete variable domain, with remaining parts taken from reference TRBV2 and TRBJ2-4, reads EPEVTQTPSHQVTQMGQEVILRCVPISNHLYFYWYRQILGQKVEFLVSFYNNEISEKSEIFDDQFSVERPDGSNFTLKIRSTKLEDSAMYFCASSENRGQGNIQYFGAGTRLSVL.

CDR3 coding DNA: TGTGCCAGCAGCATTTGGGGGGCAACTAATGAAAAACTGTTTTTT. This codes for CASSIWGATNEKLFF. The genes are TRBV3-1 (or the pseudogene TRBV3-2) and TRBJ1-4; D perhaps matches TRBD1 (5 bases). The CDR3 is 15 amino acids. Trimming left V 5 bases short and J 0 bases short, with 10 bases between. The germline CDR1 and CDR2 sequences are LGHDT and YNNKEL (reference sequence).

This sequence joins TRBV7-6 and TRBJ2-3, with D perhaps matching TRBD1 (6 bases). Trimming stripped 5 bases from V and 3 bases from J, with 15 bases between. Germline lookup yields CDR1 SGHVS and CDR2 FNYEAQ. The CDR3 totals 15 residues. The chain's CDR3 is CASSQEGVRTDTQYF. The CDR3 DNA reads as TGTGCCAGCAGCCAAGAGGGGGTAAGGACAGATACGCAGTATTTT. Based on the CDR3 plus reference TRBV7-6 and TRBJ2-3, the full variable domain is GAGVSQSPRYKVTKRGQDVALRCDPISGHVSLYWYRQALGQGPEFLTYFNYEAQQDKSGLPNDRFSAERPEGSISTLTIQRTEQRDSAMYRCASSQEGVRTDTQYFGPGTRLTVL.

This chain connects TRBV2 to TRBJ1-1; 9 bases agree with TRBD1. The V and J ends lost 8 bases and 4 bases, in that order; junction bases with no gene match: 2. The CDR3 totals 12 residues. Germline CDR1 SNHLY, CDR2 FYNNEI. CDR3 protein: CASGDRATEAFF. The CDR3 DNA sequence: TGTGCCAGCGGGGACAGGGCCACTGAAGCTTTCTTT.

Only one count was recorded for this clone. V gene TRBV7-2 combines with J gene TRBJ1-1; 7 bases match TRBD1. This CDR3 comprises 13 residues. Germline loops: CDR1 SGHTA, CDR2 FQGNSA. Trimming at V came to 5 bases and at J to 1 base, leaving 1 base not matched to a gene. For the CDR3, the DNA is TGTGCCAGCAGCCGACAGGGGAACACTGAAGCTTTCTTT. As protein: CASSRQGNTEAFF.

This chain joins TRBV11-3 and TRBJ1-3; D is unclear. Trimming removed 5 bases from V and 4 bases from J, with 9 bases in between. CDR3 size: 13 residues. Germline CDR1 reads SGHNT; CDR2 reads YENEEA. The chain's CDR3 is CASSIYPGNTIYF. CDR3 bases: TGTGCCAGCAGCATATATCCGGGAAACACCATATATTTT.

V gene TRBV6-5 combines with J gene TRBJ1-1, with D possibly being TRBD1 (6 bases). Trimming stripped 11 bases from V and 4 bases from J, with 17 bases between. In germline, CDR1 is MNHEY, CDR2 SVGAGI. The CDR3 runs to 13 residues. The chain's CDR3 is CASRGGVLTEAFF. The CDR3 DNA reads TGTGCCTCGAGGGGGGGTGTTCTCACTGAAGCTTTCTTT.

The rearrangement links TRBV5-1 to TRBJ2-3, with 12 bases that match TRBD2. Germline trimming cut 4 bases from V and 4 bases from J; bases unmatched to any gene: 4. This CDR3 spans 15 amino acids. Germline V gene sequence: CDR1 SGHRS, CDR2 YFSETQ. This CDR3 reads CASSRASGGADTQYF. The DNA of the CDR3 is TGCGCCAGCAGCAGGGCTAGCGGGGGGGCAGATACGCAGTATTTT.